The sequence of this T cell receptor beta chain was determined in a study of shared clonotypes between healthy human individuals. The CDR3 has 15 residues. J was trimmed by 1 base and V by 6 bases; bases with no gene match: 2. Germline-derived CDR1 and CDR2 are MNHNY and SVGAGI (reference sequence). Study observations and caveats: Some clonotypes were shared by all four sorted-subset donors, while others were not shared. The non-shared ones had lower generation probabilities than the shared ones.

Worth noting for this clone: Its matching antigen is unknown.

There were no recent acute infections or vaccinations among the donors, who were healthy HIV-negative adults. Execution of the assay was at deep level. Sequencing was performed with immunoSEQ multiplex PCR; in TCRdb, only in-frame clones are kept and a portion is missing. The sample consists of 2 million to 2.5 million clones, approximately 94% of them appearing once. The TCR sequence derives from a man aged 18 to 29 in good health. Input material: naive CD4+ T cells sorted from blood. Subset indicated: CD45RA+ positively selected. The chain links TRBV6-6 to TRBJ2-3; 12 nucleotides line up with TRBD2. The CDR3 spells CASSRTSGGTDTQYF. The CDR3 region has the DNA TGTGCCAGCAGCCGGACTAGCGGGGGCACAGATACGCAGTATTTT.